A selection of T cell receptor beta chains follows, all from one sample in a study of graft-versus-host responses after intestinal transplantation. Sequencing used immunoSEQ multiplex PCR; TCRdb keeps in-frame clones, though not all of them. The sample carries around 16,000 clones, around 87% recorded once. Sequencing used bone marrow, obtained approximately 130 days after intestinal transplantation. The receptor source for this set is a human patient who received an intestinal transplant, so some T cells may come from the graft donor. Each CDR3 is given with its conserved first and last residue. The D gene is left open where the match is weak. Rows may omit the clone size; those that give it use once, few, many or a size class.

cdr3_aa	cdr3_nt	clone_size	d_call	v_call	j_call
CASRAGVSTEAFF	TGTGCCAGCAGAGCCGGGGTTTCGACTGAAGCTTTCTTT	NA	NA	TRBV7-8	TRBJ1-1
CASSEAAGATDTQYF	TGTGCCAGCAGTGAGGCAGCGGGAGCCACAGATACGCAGTATTTT	NA	TRBD2	TRBV6-4	TRBJ2-3
CASSFWTGHNEQFF	TGTGCCAGCAGCTTTTGGACTGGGCACAATGAGCAGTTCTTC	NA	NA	TRBV5-5	TRBJ2-1
CATSRGRNRVNEQYF	TGTGCCACCAGCCGAGGCCGAAACAGGGTGAACGAGCAGTACTTC	once	NA	TRBV15	TRBJ2-7
CASSVTGQTKMNTEAFF	TGTGCCAGCAGCGTGACAGGGCAAACGAAAATGAACACTGAAGCTTTCTTT	NA	TRBD1	TRBV9	TRBJ1-1
CASSLVVFGEETQYF	TGTGCCAGCAGCTTAGTCGTTTTCGGGGAAGAGACCCAGTACTTC	NA	NA	TRBV7-6	TRBJ2-5
CASSPTSGSYNGQFF	TGTGCCAGCAGCCCTACTAGCGGGAGCTACAATGGGCAGTTCTTC	NA	TRBD2	TRBV6-1	TRBJ2-1
CASRGGTTQETQYF	TGTGCCAGCAGGGGGGGGACTACCCAAGAGACCCAGTACTTC	NA	TRBD2	TRBV7-2	TRBJ2-5
CASRRRTDYEQYF	TGTGCCAGCAGGAGACGGACAGACTACGAGCAGTACTTC	NA	NA	TRBV2	TRBJ2-7
CASSQGTHYEQYF	TGCGCCAGCAGTCAAGGGACACACTACGAGCAGTACTTC	once	NA	TRBV23-1	TRBJ2-7
CASSRVGPGDTQYF	TGTGCCAGCAGCCGAGTCGGACCAGGAGATACGCAGTATTTT	once	NA	TRBV14	TRBJ2-3
CASSRGPQDRGHNEQFF	TGTGCCAGCAGTCGCGGGCCCCAGGACAGGGGCCACAATGAGCAGTTCTTC	NA	TRBD1	TRBV7-3	TRBJ2-1
CASSLELASSYNEQFF	TGTGCCAGCAGCTTAGAGCTTGCTAGCTCCTACAATGAGCAGTTCTTC	NA	NA	TRBV7-9	TRBJ2-1
CASSPTGSEQFF	TGTGCCAGCAGTCCGACAGGGAGTGAGCAGTTCTTC	NA	TRBD1	TRBV28	TRBJ2-1
CASSVESNEQFF	TGTGCCAGCAGCGTAGAATCCAATGAGCAGTTCTTC	NA	NA	TRBV9	TRBJ2-1
CASSLGGGHQPQHF	TGTGCCAGCAGTTTAGGCGGGGGCCATCAGCCCCAGCATTTT	NA	NA	TRBV28	TRBJ1-5
CASSDRGTNIQYF	TGTGCCAGCAGTGATCGGGGAACAAACATTCAGTACTTC	NA	NA	TRBV6-1	TRBJ2-4
CARSLGGTEAFF	TGTGCCAGAAGCTTGGGGGGCACTGAAGCTTTCTTT	NA	NA	TRBV5-3	TRBJ1-1
CASSPTTGGGATNEKLFF	TGTGCCAGCTCACCCACGACAGGGGGAGGGGCAACTAATGAAAAACTGTTTTTT	NA	TRBD1	TRBV18	TRBJ1-4
CASSLGAGGPGTDTQYF	TGTGCCAGCAGCTTGGGGGCGGGAGGGCCAGGCACAGATACGCAGTATTTT	NA	TRBD2	TRBV5-5	TRBJ2-3
CASSPRGTGELFF	TGTGCCAGCAGCCCCCGAGGGACCGGGGAGCTGTTTTTT	NA	NA	TRBV9	TRBJ2-2
CAWSDGLGGREQYF	TGTGCCTGGAGTGATGGACTGGGGGGGCGGGAGCAGTACTTC	NA	NA	TRBV30	TRBJ2-7
CASSLSGTGGSGANVLTF	TGCGCCAGCAGCTTATCGGGGACAGGGGGCTCTGGGGCCAACGTCCTGACTTTC	NA	TRBD1	TRBV5-1	TRBJ2-6
CSVEDRVNGYTF	TGCAGCGTTGAGGACAGGGTAAACGGCTACACCTTC	NA	TRBD1	TRBV29-1	TRBJ1-2
CAISEPGTDDYGYTF	TGTGCCATCAGTGAGCCTGGGACAGACGACTATGGCTACACCTTC	once	TRBD1	TRBV10-3	TRBJ1-2
CASSPGGGIQYF	TGTGCCAGCAGCCCAGGGGGGGGCATTCAGTACTTC	NA	NA	TRBV11-2	TRBJ2-4
CASSGGRDSATGELFF	TGTGCCAGCAGCGGAGGACGGGACAGCGCCACCGGGGAGCTGTTTTTT	NA	TRBD1	TRBV9	TRBJ2-2
CASSEAGTIIQYF	TGTGCCAGCAGTGAAGCAGGAACCATAATTCAGTACTTC	NA	NA	TRBV25-1	TRBJ2-4
CASSPGLGHGYTF	TGTGCCAGCAGCCCGGGACTGGGCCATGGCTACACCTTC	NA	NA	TRBV7-7	TRBJ1-2
CASSLIGKQETQYF	TGTGCCAGCAGTTTAATCGGGAAACAAGAGACCCAGTACTTC	NA	NA	TRBV28	TRBJ2-5
CASSLYGSTEAFF	TGTGCCAGCAGTTTATATGGATCCACTGAAGCTTTCTTT	NA	NA	TRBV27	TRBJ1-1
CAWSVGGQWVYGYTF	TGTGCCTGGAGTGTAGGAGGACAGTGGGTCTATGGCTACACCTTC	NA	NA	TRBV30	TRBJ1-2
CASSDSGDRDRGRYEQYF	TGTGCCAGCAGTGACTCGGGGGACCGGGACAGGGGAAGATACGAGCAGTACTTC	once	TRBD1	TRBV6-4	TRBJ2-7
CASSFRTNLRNEQYF	TGTGCCAGCAGTTTTCGCACTAATCTGAGGAACGAGCAGTACTTC	few	NA	TRBV28	TRBJ2-7
CAWSLGLAGLSTDTQYF	TGTGCCTGGAGCTTGGGGCTAGCGGGTCTGAGCACAGATACGCAGTATTTT	NA	TRBD2	TRBV30	TRBJ2-3
CASSRTRGTGEKLFF	TGTGCCAGCAGCCGAACCCGGGGGACTGGTGAAAAACTGTTTTTT	NA	NA	TRBV13	TRBJ1-4
CASSSLAGGPYEQYF	TGTGCCAGCAGCTCACTAGCGGGAGGGCCGTACGAGCAGTACTTC	NA	TRBD2	TRBV5-6	TRBJ2-7
CASSLRGYEQYF	TGTGCCAGCAGCTTAAGGGGCTACGAGCAGTACTTC	NA	NA	TRBV11-1	TRBJ2-7
CASSLADRGAYNEQFF	TGCGCCAGCAGCTTGGCTGACAGGGGAGCCTACAATGAGCAGTTCTTC	NA	TRBD1	TRBV5-1	TRBJ2-1
CASSVGLADPEAKNIQYF	TGTGCCAGCAGCGTGGGACTAGCGGACCCGGAAGCCAAAAACATTCAGTACTTC	NA	TRBD2	TRBV28	TRBJ2-4
CASSLTPSGPYNEQFF	TGTGCCAGCAGCTTAACTCCTAGCGGGCCTTACAATGAGCAGTTCTTC	once	TRBD2	TRBV7-3	TRBJ2-1
CASSDAGIVKNIQYF	TGTGCCAGCAGTGACGCGGGTATAGTCAAAAACATTCAGTACTTC	NA	NA	TRBV6-1	TRBJ2-4
CASSVTSGIYNEQFF	TGTGCCAGTAGTGTCACTAGCGGGATCTACAATGAGCAGTTCTTC	NA	TRBD2	TRBV19	TRBJ2-1
CASSEGLAGSYEQYF	TGTGCCAGCAGTGAAGGACTAGCGGGCTCCTACGAGCAGTACTTC	NA	TRBD2	TRBV6-4	TRBJ2-7
CASSWWGAGDYNEQFF	TGTGCCAGCAGCTGGTGGGGGGCAGGGGACTACAATGAGCAGTTCTTC	NA	NA	TRBV11-2	TRBJ2-1
CASSPGTGFNEQYF	TGTGCCAGCTCACCAGGGACAGGGTTCAACGAGCAGTACTTC	NA	TRBD1	TRBV18	TRBJ2-7
CASSLTPGTGTGGLAKNIQYF	TGCGCCAGCAGCTTGACACCCGGGACAGGAACTGGAGGGCTAGCCAAAAACATTCAGTACTTC	once	TRBD1	TRBV5-1	TRBJ2-4
CASSPWTGVPYEQYF	TGTGCCAGCAGCCCTTGGACAGGGGTACCCTACGAGCAGTACTTC	NA	TRBD1	TRBV5-5	TRBJ2-7
CASSLAGSEYEQYF	TGTGCCAGCAGCTTGGCAGGGTCTGAGTACGAGCAGTACTTC	NA	NA	TRBV5-4	TRBJ2-7